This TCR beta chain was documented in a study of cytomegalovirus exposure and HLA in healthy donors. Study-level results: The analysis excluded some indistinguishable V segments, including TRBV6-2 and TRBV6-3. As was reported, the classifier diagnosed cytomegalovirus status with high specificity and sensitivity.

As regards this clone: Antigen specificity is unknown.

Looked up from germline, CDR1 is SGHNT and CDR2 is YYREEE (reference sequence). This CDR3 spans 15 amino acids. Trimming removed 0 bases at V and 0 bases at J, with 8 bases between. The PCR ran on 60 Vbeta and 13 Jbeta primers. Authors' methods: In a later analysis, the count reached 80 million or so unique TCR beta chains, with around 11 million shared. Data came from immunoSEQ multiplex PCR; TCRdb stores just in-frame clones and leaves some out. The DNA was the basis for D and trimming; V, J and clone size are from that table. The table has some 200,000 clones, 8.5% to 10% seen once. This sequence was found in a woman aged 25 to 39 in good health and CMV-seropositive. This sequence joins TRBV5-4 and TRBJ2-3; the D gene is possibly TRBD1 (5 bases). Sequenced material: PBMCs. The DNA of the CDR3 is TGTGCCAGCAGCTTGGGGGGCAGAAGCACAGATACGCAGTATTTT. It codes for CASSLGGRSTDTQYF.